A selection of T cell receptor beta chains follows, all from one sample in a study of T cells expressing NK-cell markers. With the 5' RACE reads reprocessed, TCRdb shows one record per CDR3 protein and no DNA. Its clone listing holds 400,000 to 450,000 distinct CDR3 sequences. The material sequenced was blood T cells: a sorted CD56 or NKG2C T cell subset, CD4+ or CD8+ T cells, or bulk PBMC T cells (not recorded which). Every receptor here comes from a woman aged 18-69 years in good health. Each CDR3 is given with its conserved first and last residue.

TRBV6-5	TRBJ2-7	CASSSPGLADSYEQYF
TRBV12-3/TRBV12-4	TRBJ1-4	CASSLRRKNEKLFF
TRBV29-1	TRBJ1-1	CSPTESLNTEAFF
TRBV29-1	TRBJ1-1	CSVSGGLNTEAFF
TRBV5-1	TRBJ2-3	CASSLGPQRSTDTQYF
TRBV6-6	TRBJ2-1	CATRTVVEQFF
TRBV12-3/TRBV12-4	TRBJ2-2	CASTLAGVNTGELFF
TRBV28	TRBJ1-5	CASRPTGGGNQPQHF
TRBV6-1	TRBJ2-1	CASTPPGRGSNEQFF
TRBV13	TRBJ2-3	CASSPTSTNTDTQYF
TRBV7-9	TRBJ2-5	CASSPVAQETQYF
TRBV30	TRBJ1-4	CAWSVEDGEKLFF
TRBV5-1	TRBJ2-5	CASSIWTGQRETQYF
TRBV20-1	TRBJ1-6	CSAQTGTGYSPLHF
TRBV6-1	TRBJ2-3	CASSRGVADTQYF
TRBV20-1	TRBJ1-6	CSAIQGAQRYFNSPLHF
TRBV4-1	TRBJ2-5	CASSQVYQETQYF
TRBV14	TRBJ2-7	CASSVIIGSEQYF
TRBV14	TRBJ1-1	CASSLLGQNTEAFF
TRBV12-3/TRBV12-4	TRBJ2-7	CASSSLAGRTVYEQYF
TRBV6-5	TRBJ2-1	CASSSSQGNEQFF
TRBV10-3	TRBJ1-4	CAIRNRVDEKLFF
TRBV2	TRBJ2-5	CASSEAVQGGTQYF
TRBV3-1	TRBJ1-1	CASSQDLGTEAFF
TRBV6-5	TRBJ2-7	CASSWVGGGHYEQYF
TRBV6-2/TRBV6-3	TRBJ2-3	CASSNGDTQYF
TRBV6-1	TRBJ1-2	CASSIRQTRANYGYTF
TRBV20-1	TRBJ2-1	CSAKPAGKIYNEQFF
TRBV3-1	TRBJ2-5	CASSTGGTDLSGRTQYF
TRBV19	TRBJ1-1	CASRGDNTEAFF
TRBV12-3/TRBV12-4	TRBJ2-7	CASSLGTTSYEQYF
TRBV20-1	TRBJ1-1	CSARGSGGAEAFF
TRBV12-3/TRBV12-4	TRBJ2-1	CASSYRLAGGHNEQFF
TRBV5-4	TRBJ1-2	CASSLERGTNGYTF
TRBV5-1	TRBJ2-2	CASSLGTSRWKSGELFF
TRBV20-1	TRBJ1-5	CSASPGTYSNQPQHF
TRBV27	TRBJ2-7	CASSLAAGGRYEQYF
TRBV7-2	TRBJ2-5	CASRSEGPEGTQYF
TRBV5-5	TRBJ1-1	CASSLPRGQGTEAFF
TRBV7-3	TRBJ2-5	CASSLGTGGFETQYF
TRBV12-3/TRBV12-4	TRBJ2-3	CASSLAGTQYF
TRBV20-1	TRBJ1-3	CSARDGWGNTIYF
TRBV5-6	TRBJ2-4	CASSLGLAGGLAKNIQYF
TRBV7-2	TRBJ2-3	CASSLAEAGLTDTQYF
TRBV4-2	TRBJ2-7	CASSQDRGGGSYEQYF
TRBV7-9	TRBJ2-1	CASSFTNNEQFF
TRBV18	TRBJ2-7	CASSPYRDHEQYF
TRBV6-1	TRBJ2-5	CASSPGLAYQETQYF
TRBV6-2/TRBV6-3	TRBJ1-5	CASSYSIGGLDQPQHF
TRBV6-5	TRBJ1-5	CASSYDAGGNQPQHF
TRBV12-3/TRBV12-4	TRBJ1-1	CASSFTPNTEAFF